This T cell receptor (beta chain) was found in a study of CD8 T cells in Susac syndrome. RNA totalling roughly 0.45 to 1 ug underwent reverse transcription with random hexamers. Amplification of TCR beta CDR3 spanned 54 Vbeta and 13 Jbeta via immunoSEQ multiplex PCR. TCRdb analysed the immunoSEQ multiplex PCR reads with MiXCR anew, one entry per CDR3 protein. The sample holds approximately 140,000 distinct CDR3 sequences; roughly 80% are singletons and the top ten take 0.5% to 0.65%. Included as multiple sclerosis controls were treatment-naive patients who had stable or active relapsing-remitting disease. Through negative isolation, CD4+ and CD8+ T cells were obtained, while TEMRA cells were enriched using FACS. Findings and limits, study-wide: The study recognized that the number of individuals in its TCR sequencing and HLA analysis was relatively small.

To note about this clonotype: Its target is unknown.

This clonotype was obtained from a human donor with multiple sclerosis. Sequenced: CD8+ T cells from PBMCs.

CDR3 sequence: CASSLAGVNTEAFF. Here the CDR3 DNA reads TGTGCCAGCTCCCTAGCGGGTGTAAACACTGAAGCTTTCTTT. J is TRBJ1-1 and V is TRBV18; no reliable D call. The germline gives CDR1 KGHSH, CDR2 LQKENI. Trimming stripped 6 bases from V and 2 bases from J, with 13 bases between. The CDR3 consists of 14 residues. Full variable domain (rest looked up from reference TRBV18 and TRBJ1-1): NAGVMQNPRHLVRRRGQEARLRCSPMKGHSHVYWYRQLPEEGLKFMVYLQKENIIDESGMPKERFSAEFPKEGPSILRIQQVVRGDSAAYFCASSLAGVNTEAFFGQGTRLTVV.